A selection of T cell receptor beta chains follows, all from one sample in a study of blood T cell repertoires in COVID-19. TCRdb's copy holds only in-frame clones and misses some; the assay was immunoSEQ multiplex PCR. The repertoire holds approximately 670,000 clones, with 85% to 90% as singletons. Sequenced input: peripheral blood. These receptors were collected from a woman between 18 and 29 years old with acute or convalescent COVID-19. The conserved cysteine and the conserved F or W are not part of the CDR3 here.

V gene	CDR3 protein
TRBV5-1	ASRTGTVLGHTGELF
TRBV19	ASRPHHSGSSYNEQF
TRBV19	ATSAPYSGGPHEQF
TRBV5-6	ASSLPGQGGYGYT
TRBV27	ASSPGAGYYGYT
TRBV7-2	ASSLSPLAGANYEQY
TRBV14	ASSPSMNTEAF
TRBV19	ASSIDPQGAVNEQF
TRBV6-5	ASSTPGQGNNEQF
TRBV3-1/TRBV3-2	ASSQLFPGQGNTGELF
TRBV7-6	ASSLVGRGGQGPNTEAF
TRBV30	AWRRERNYGYT
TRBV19	ASSSKLNTEAF
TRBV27	ASSLHNEQF
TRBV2	ASSVVGANVLT
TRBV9	ASSERDRGLTDTQY
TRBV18	ASSPYPSLAGGSTDTQY
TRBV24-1	ATSDTPGTGLSGEKLF
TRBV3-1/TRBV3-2	ASSQGGGYSPLH
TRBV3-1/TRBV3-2	ASSQWDRKANYGYT
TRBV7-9	AGEKNSGNTIY
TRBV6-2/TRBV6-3	ASSYFGGASNEQF
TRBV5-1	ASSLDGPGGGTEAF
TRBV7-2	ASTLKGTSGGGATDTQY
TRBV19	ASRDGSQETQY